These T cell receptor beta chains were read from a single sample in a study of type 1 and type 2 diabetes patients. TCRdb fed the multiplex PCR reads into MiXCR, producing one record per CDR3 protein. The data contain more than 250,000 distinct CDR3 sequences, approximately 45% of them singletons. The sequenced material came from peripheral blood mononuclear cells (PBMCs). Receptor source: a man aged 18 to 30 with type 2 diabetes. CDR3s include the opening cysteine and the closing phenylalanine or tryptophan. The D gene is left open where the match is weak. The size field is filled for only some rows; it gives once, few, many or a size class.

>TRBV12-3/TRBV12-4|.|TRBJ1-2|.
TGTGCCAGCAGTAACTGGGACGCTGGAGGCTACACCTTC
CASSNWDAGGYTF
>TRBV7-3|.|TRBJ2-3|.
TGTGCCAGCAGCTCATTTGCTAGCACAGATACGCAGTATTTT
CASSSFASTDTQYF
>TRBV20-1|.|TRBJ2-2|.
TGCAGTGCTAGTAGCACCGGGGAGCTGTTTTTT
CSASSTGELFF
>TRBV7-3|.|TRBJ2-7|.
TGTGCCAGCAGCAGACTCCACGGGGGAACCTACGAGCAGTACTTC
CASSRLHGGTYEQYF
>TRBV27|TRBD2|TRBJ2-1|once
TGTGCCAGCAGTTCGGGACTAGCGGGGGGTAGCTCCTACAATGAGCAGTTCTTC
CASSSGLAGGSSYNEQFF
>TRBV28|TRBD1|TRBJ1-2|.
TGTGCCAGCAGACAGACAGGGGGTCGAGGCTACACCTTC
CASRQTGGRGYTF
>TRBV2|.|TRBJ1-4|.
TGTGCCAGCAGTGGTGAAGCAACTAATGAAAAACTGTTTTTT
CASSGEATNEKLFF
>TRBV3-1|TRBD1|TRBJ1-2|.
TGTGCCAGCAGCCAAGGACAGGGAGCCTTCTATGGCTACACCTTC
CASSQGQGAFYGYTF
>TRBV19|.|TRBJ1-6|.
TGTGCCAGTAGTACCTTCCCCCAGACTGCGGAGCATTCACCCCTCCACTTT
CASSTFPQTAEHSPLHF
>TRBV9|.|TRBJ2-7|.
TGTGCCAGCAGCGGGGGGGCAGCGAGCTCCTACGAGCAGTACTTC
CASSGGAASSYEQYF
>TRBV29-1|.|TRBJ1-1|few
TGCAGCGTTGTCGGGGGAGGGACAGAAGCTTTCTTT
CSVVGGGTEAFF
>TRBV11-2|.|TRBJ2-5|few
TGTGCCAGCAGCCTGCAGGGGGGAGAAGAGACCCAGTACTTC
CASSLQGGEETQYF
>TRBV24-1|TRBD2|TRBJ2-1|.
TGTGCCACCAGTGACAAAGGGACTAGCGGGGGGTCCTACAATGAGCAGTTCTTC
CATSDKGTSGGSYNEQFF
>TRBV24-1|.|TRBJ2-6|.
TGTGCCACCAGTGATTTTTCGGGGGCCAACGTCCTGACTTTC
CATSDFSGANVLTF
>TRBV15|TRBD2|TRBJ2-1|few
TGTGCCACCAGCAGGGGACTAGCGGGGTCTAATGAGCAGTTCTTC
CATSRGLAGSNEQFF
>TRBV25-1|.|TRBJ1-6|.
TGTGCCAGCAGTGAAAGGAGGGCAGGCTCTCACTATAATTCACCCCTCCACTTT
CASSERRAGSHYNSPLHF
>TRBV20-1|.|TRBJ1-5|once
TGCAGTGCTAGACGGGTTAGCAATCAGCCCCAGCATTTT
CSARRVSNQPQHF
>TRBV2|.|TRBJ1-4|.
TGTGCCAGCACGGCCGTCGGGGAAAAACTGTTTTTT
CASTAVGEKLFF
>TRBV12-5|.|TRBJ1-2|.
TGTGCTAGTGGTCGAAAAACGTTGAAATACTGGGGGAATGGCTACACCTTC
CASGRKTLKYWGNGYTF
>TRBV2|.|TRBJ1-1|.
TGTGCCAGCAGTGAGGAGGCCGGTTGGGACACTGAAGCTTTCTTT
CASSEEAGWDTEAFF
>TRBV7-8|.|TRBJ1-1|.
TGTGCCAGCTTGAGAGGGGACACCATCCAAACTGAAGCTTTCTTT
CASLRGDTIQTEAFF
>TRBV11-2|.|TRBJ2-7|.
TGTGCCAGCAGCTTAGCTACGATACCCTACGAGCAGTACTTC
CASSLATIPYEQYF
>TRBV7-9|.|TRBJ1-5|.
TGTGCCAGCAGCTTCGGAATTAGAGGGAGCAATCAGCCCCAGCATTTT
CASSFGIRGSNQPQHF
>TRBV10-1|.|TRBJ2-2|.
.
CASSESPLRTPGSCFF
>TRBV30|TRBD2|TRBJ2-7|.
TGTGCCTGGAGTATAATAGCGGGATACGGCACCTACGAGCAGTACTTC
CAWSIIAGYGTYEQYF
>TRBV28|.|TRBJ1-2|.
TGTGCCAGCAGTGACTCGGTGTCTGGCGGCTACACCTTC
CASSDSVSGGYTF